These 9 T cell receptor beta chains came from one sample sequenced in a study of blood T cell repertoires in COVID-19. Repertoires were generated with immunoSEQ multiplex PCR, while TCRdb's copy carries only in-frame clones and drops some. The table includes about 70,000 clones, approximately 85% detected once. The sample was peripheral blood. The receptors here all came from a man of 80 years or more with acute or convalescent COVID-19.

The genes are TRBV9 and TRBJ2-7, with unresolved D. This CDR3 contains 12 residues. Germline loops: CDR1 SGDLS, CDR2 YYNGEE. V lost 3 bases, J lost 4 bases, and 8 bases lay in between. Here the CDR3 reads CASSAPVYEQYF. The CDR3 DNA sequence: TGTGCCAGCAGCGCCCCAGTGTACGAGCAGTACTTC.

V is TRBV28 and J is TRBJ2-3; 9 nucleotides align to TRBD2. Trimming removed 7 bases from V and 11 bases from J; junction bases left unmatched: 19. Germline lookup yields CDR1 MDHEN and CDR2 SYDVKM. This CDR3 spans 16 amino acids. The CDR3 region is CASIKPGLAGLRGQYF. CDR3 nucleotide sequence: TGTGCCAGCATTAAACCGGGACTAGCTGGGCTCAGGGGGCAGTATTTT. Variable domain in full (rest from reference TRBV28 and TRBJ2-3): DVKVTQSSRYLVKRTGEKVFLECVQDMDHENMFWYRQDPGLGLRLIYFSYDVKMKEKGDIPEGYSVSREKKERFSLILESASTNQTSMYLCASIKPGLAGLRGQYFGPGTRLTVL.

This clone was seen a single time. The V and J genes are TRBV3-1 (or the pseudogene TRBV3-2) and TRBJ1-5; 7 bases are shared with TRBD1. V dropped 5 bases and J dropped 7; count of bases not matched to a gene: 8. Germline V CDR1 and CDR2: LGHDT, YNNKEL (reference sequence). The CDR3 covers 14 residues. The CDR3 sequence is CASSFRGGGQPQHF. CDR3 sequence (DNA): TGTGCCAGCAGCTTTCGTGGAGGGGGCCAGCCCCAGCATTTT.

The genes are TRBV6-6 and TRBJ2-3; 8 positions agree with TRBD2. J was trimmed by 0 bases and V by 7 bases; bases with no gene match: 6. The CDR3 totals 15 residues. Germline V gene sequence: CDR1 MNHNY, CDR2 SVGAGI (reference sequence). The CDR3 bases are TGTGCCAGCATATCGGGGGGGCTTAGCACAGATACGCAGTATTTT. This translates into CASISGGLSTDTQYF.

The chain carries TRBV5-4 and TRBJ1-5; tentatively, D is TRBD1 (6 bases). Trimming removed 5 bases from V and 0 bases from J, with 12 bases in between. CDR1 is SGHNT and CDR2 is YYREEE in the germline V gene (reference sequence). The CDR3 is made up of 15 amino acids. This CDR3 reads CASSVGGDSNQPQHF. The DNA for the CDR3 is TGTGCCAGCAGTGTAGGGGGAGATAGCAATCAGCCCCAGCATTTT.

This clone occurred once. This rearrangement joins TRBV18 to TRBJ2-7, with TRBD1 matching 10 bases. The CDR3 covers 15 residues. The germline V gene encodes CDR1 KGHSH and CDR2 LQKENI. The J segment lost 5 bases and the V segment lost 1 base, leaving 5 bases of the junction unmatched. The CDR3 is CASSPLGQGNNEQYF. Written as DNA, the CDR3 is TGTGCCAGCTCACCACTGGGACAGGGGAATAACGAGCAGTACTTC.

This clone is judged medium-sized. This CDR3 reads CASRDLGVNTEAFF. The CDR3 bases are TGTGCCAGCAGGGATCTAGGTGTGAACACTGAAGCTTTCTTT. The chain recombines TRBV5-4 with TRBJ1-1; unclear D gene. The V end was cut by 5 bases, the J end by 0 bases, with 11 bases between. CDR1 is SGHNT and CDR2 is YYREEE in the germline V gene (reference sequence). The length of the CDR3 is 14 residues.

The chain links TRBV5-1 to TRBJ1-6; tentatively, D is TRBD1 (5 bases). Germline V gene data show CDR1 as SGHRS and CDR2 as YFSETQ. The CDR3 loop spans 15 amino acids. V was clipped by 0 bases and J by 8 bases, with 12 bases between them. This chain's CDR3 is CASSLAGVLDSPLHF. The CDR3 DNA sequence: TGCGCCAGCAGCTTGGCGGGGGTATTGGATTCACCCCTCCACTTT.

J is TRBJ1-5 and V is TRBV7-9; D might be TRBD1 (6 bases). CDR3 length: 14 amino acids. CDR1 is SEHNR and CDR2 is FQNEAQ in the germline V gene (reference sequence). The germline V and J ends were trimmed by 4 bases and 6 bases, with 13 bases remaining between them. CDR3 nucleotides: TGTGCCAGCAGCTCAGGGGAGGGGGTTCAGCCCCAGCATTTT. As protein: CASSSGEGVQPQHF.